This paragraph covers one T cell receptor (beta chain) sequence. In the source study's methods: Counts of nucleated cells, estimated from reference gene primer amplification, were obtained. Clones were sequenced by immunoSEQ multiplex PCR, and TCRdb holds only the in-frame ones, with some missing. V and J calls and clone size are those listed in that table; D and trimming were worked out from the DNA. The table includes 280,000 or so clones, 70% to 90% detected once. This sample was taken from a study of blood T cell repertoires in COVID-19. Overall study: The United States, Italy and Spain supplied acute and convalescent COVID-19 samples.

J gave up 5 bases and V 3 bases, and 6 bases lay outside the gene matches. This CDR3 is 16 amino acids long. Germline CDR1 reads SGHRS; CDR2 reads YFSETQ. Sequenced material: peripheral blood. This clonotype originated in a woman aged 25-40 years who had recovered from COVID-19. The chain joins TRBV5-1 to TRBJ1-6; 9 bases map to TRBD1. In DNA form, the CDR3 reads TGCGCCAGCAGCTCTCCCGGGACAGGGAATAATTCACCCCTCCACTTT. This gives the protein CASSSPGTGNNSPLHF.